Listed below are T cell receptor beta chains from one sample, sequenced in a study of T cells in Graves' hyperthyroidism and ophthalmopathy. MiXCR was run by TCRdb on the multiplex PCR reads, yielding one entry per CDR3 protein. This sample has about 420,000 distinct CDR3 sequences, with approximately 13% found just once. What was sequenced was blood. These receptor sequences come from a woman aged 18 to 35 with Graves' hyperthyroidism. Both conserved end residues are part of each CDR3. The D gene is left open where the match is weak. Rows give clone size only sometimes, using once, few, many, or a class for an expanded clone.

V gene	D gene	clone size	J gene	CDR3 DNA	CDR3 protein
TRBV5-1	NA	NA	TRBJ2-2	TGCGCCAGCAGCTCCGGACAGACCGGGGAGCTGTTTTTT	CASSSGQTGELFF
TRBV18	TRBD1	NA	TRBJ1-1	TGTGCCAGCTCAACAGGACAGGGGAGGAACACTGAAGCTTTCTTT	CASSTGQGRNTEAFF
TRBV12-3/TRBV12-4	NA	NA	TRBJ2-5	TGTGCCAGCAGTTTAGCAGAAAGGACTGAAATTTACTTC	CASSLAERTEIYF
TRBV12-3/TRBV12-4	TRBD1	few	TRBJ2-1	TGTGCCAGCAGTTTACGACGGGACAGGGGTTTCCCGGGGGAGCAGTTCTTC	CASSLRRDRGFPGEQFF
TRBV7-8	TRBD1	NA	TRBJ2-5	TGTGCCAGCAGCCCCCGGGACAGGGGCTTCCAAGAGACCCAGTACTTC	CASSPRDRGFQETQYF
TRBV2	TRBD2	many	TRBJ2-7	TGTGCCAGCAGTGAAGCGCCTAGCGGGAGTGTATCCGCCGAGCAGTACTTC	CASSEAPSGSVSAEQYF
TRBV6-6	TRBD1	few	TRBJ2-4	TGTGCCAGCAGTTACTCGGCCGGGACAGGGGATATTCAGTACTTC	CASSYSAGTGDIQYF
TRBV7-3	NA	few	TRBJ2-6	TGTGCCAGCAGCTACCAACCAAGGGCTGGGGCCAACGTCCTGACTTTC	CASSYQPRAGANVLTF
TRBV15	TRBD1	few	TRBJ2-5	TGTGCCACCACCACCCGGGACAGGGGCCGGGAGACCCAGTACTTC	CATTTRDRGRETQYF
TRBV6-6	TRBD2	few	TRBJ2-2	TGTGCCAGCAGTTACTCCCGGGGTAGCGGGAGGTTCGGCGGGGAGCTGTTTTTT	CASSYSRGSGRFGGELFF
TRBV5-6	TRBD1	NA	TRBJ2-7	TGTGCCAGCAGCTCCTACGAGACAGGGAAGAACGAGCAGTACTTC	CASSSYETGKNEQYF
TRBV5-5	TRBD2	NA	TRBJ2-7	TGTGCCAGCAGCTCTTTTAGCCGCTCGAGGGGAGGGACTGCTAACGAGCAGTACTTC	CASSSFSRSRGGTANEQYF
TRBV7-9	NA	few	TRBJ2-6	TGTGCCCTCCCCCTACGGGAGGGGGCCAACGTCCTGACTTTC	CALPLREGANVLTF
TRBV20-1	NA	many	TRBJ1-1	TGCAGTGCTAGACGCCCTCGAGGTGAAGCTTTCTTT	CSARRPRGEAFF
TRBV29-1	TRBD1	many	TRBJ2-1	TGCAGCGTTCCGGGACAGGGTTTGATCAATGAGCAGTTCTTC	CSVPGQGLINEQFF
TRBV27	NA	many	TRBJ2-7	TGTGCCAGCAGTTTCGTTCCCCCTAAAGGGAGCGAGCAGTACTTC	CASSFVPPKGSEQYF
TRBV6-2/TRBV6-3	TRBD2	many	TRBJ2-7	TGTGCCAGCAGCTACGCTCTAGCGGGATTTTCCTACGAGCAGTACTTC	CASSYALAGFSYEQYF
TRBV28	TRBD2	many	TRBJ2-7	TGTGCCAGCAGTCCTACTAGCGCCTCCTACGAGCAGTACTTC	CASSPTSASYEQYF
TRBV6-1	NA	many	TRBJ1-2	TGTGCCAGCAGGGGAAGTTATGGCTACACCTTC	CASRGSYGYTF
TRBV20-1	NA	few	TRBJ2-7	TGCAGTGCCCAAGGCGGGGACAGTGACCCCTACGAGCAGTACTTC	CSAQGGDSDPYEQYF
TRBV27	TRBD1	many	TRBJ1-2	TGTGCCAGCAGTGACCGGGACAGCCCCTATGGCTACACCTTC	CASSDRDSPYGYTF
TRBV20-1	TRBD2	NA	TRBJ2-3	TGCAGTGCTAGGTCTAGCGGCTTGAGAAATACGCAGTATTTT	CSARSSGLRNTQYF
TRBV6-1	TRBD1	many	TRBJ2-7	TGTGCCAGCGCTAAGACAGGGTCACGTAACGAGCAGTACTTC	CASAKTGSRNEQYF
TRBV28	TRBD1	NA	TRBJ1-1	TGTGCCAGCCGACAGGGCAATGAGAATGAAGCTTTCTTT	CASRQGNENEAFF
TRBV27	TRBD1	many	TRBJ1-1	TGTGCCAGCAGTCTCGGGACAGGGTGGAACACTGAAGCTTTCTTT	CASSLGTGWNTEAFF
TRBV25-1	NA	few	TRBJ1-3	TGTGCCAGCCGAACAAGCTACTCTGGAAACACCATATATTTT	CASRTSYSGNTIYF
TRBV4-1	NA	few	TRBJ1-6	TGCGCCAGCAGCCTTGGGACTCAAGTCTCACCCCTCCACTTT	CASSLGTQVSPLHF
TRBV10-3	TRBD1	many	TRBJ1-1	TGTGCCATTCGCACAGGGGGCACTGAAGCTTTCTTT	CAIRTGGTEAFF
TRBV28	NA	many	TRBJ1-6	TGTGCCAGCAGTTTAACTGGGGGGAGCTCACCCCTCCACTTT	CASSLTGGSSPLHF
TRBV5-8	NA	few	TRBJ2-1	TGTGCCAGCAGCCCTCGCCGCGGGAATGAGCAGTTCTTC	CASSPRRGNEQFF
TRBV19	NA	many	TRBJ2-1	TGTGCCAGTAGTATACGGCGAATTGGGGTACCTGTGGGAGAGCAGTTCTTC	CASSIRRIGVPVGEQFF
TRBV20-1	TRBD1	many	TRBJ2-7	TGCAGTGCTAGTGGGACAGGGTACGAGCAGTACTTC	CSASGTGYEQYF
TRBV27	NA	few	TRBJ1-4	TGTGCCAGCAGTTTACGGGGTAACCCAAATGAAAAACTGTTTTTT	CASSLRGNPNEKLFF
TRBV18	NA	NA	TRBJ2-1	TGTGCCAGCTCACCACGAGGGTCTAGCGCTTACAATGAGCAGTTCTTC	CASSPRGSSAYNEQFF
TRBV6-2/TRBV6-3	TRBD2	NA	TRBJ2-7	TGTGCCAGCAGGCAACTAGCGGGAGAAGGACCTTACGAGCAGTACTTC	CASRQLAGEGPYEQYF
TRBV7-2	NA	many	TRBJ2-5	TGTGCCAGCAGCCCGCTAGCACGGGAGACCCAGTACTTC	CASSPLARETQYF
TRBV6-5	TRBD2	NA	TRBJ2-7	TGTGCCAGCAGTACTAGCGGGGCTTCCGTGGCCTACGAGCAGTACTTC	CASSTSGASVAYEQYF
TRBV4-1	NA	NA	TRBJ2-6	TGCGCCAGCAGCGGGCAGTCCGGGGCCAACGTCCTGACTTTC	CASSGQSGANVLTF
TRBV11-2	NA	many	TRBJ2-5	TGTGCCAGCAGCTTAGCATATGAGACCCAGTACTTC	CASSLAYETQYF
TRBV29-1	TRBD2	few	TRBJ2-2	TGCAGCGTTGGGACTAGCGGGCTAACCGGGGAGCTGTTTTTT	CSVGTSGLTGELFF
TRBV6-1	NA	few	TRBJ2-6	TGTGCCAGCAGTGAGCGCCTGGCGGACAGACTTTTCTCTGGGGCCAACGTCCTGACTTTC	CASSERLADRLFSGANVLTF
TRBV30	TRBD2	NA	TRBJ2-7	TGTGCCACGGGACTAGTACCCTACGAGCAGTACTTC	CATGLVPYEQYF
TRBV5-4	TRBD2	many	TRBJ2-1	TGTGCCAGCAGCCGGGGACTAGCGAATGAGCAGTTCTTC	CASSRGLANEQFF
TRBV20-1	NA	many	TRBJ1-5	TGCAGTGCTAGAGATCAGAATACGGGCAATCAGCCCCAGCATTTT	CSARDQNTGNQPQHF
TRBV11-2	TRBD2	few	TRBJ2-1	TGTGCCAGCAGTTACGTGCCTAGCGGGATGTTCTATGAGCAGTTCTTC	CASSYVPSGMFYEQFF
TRBV11-2	NA	many	TRBJ2-7	TGTGCCAGCAGCTTAGCGAGACTAAGCTACGAGCAGTACTTC	CASSLARLSYEQYF
TRBV5-1	NA	many	TRBJ1-2	TGCGCCAGCAGCTTGGGTTGGACAGATCCTAACTATGGCTACACCTTC	CASSLGWTDPNYGYTF
TRBV6-1	NA	few	TRBJ2-7	TGTGCCAGCAGCCCATACGGGACGGGTTCCTACGAGCAGTACTTC	CASSPYGTGSYEQYF
TRBV7-3	TRBD2	few	TRBJ2-1	TGTGCCAGCAGCTTAAACTCGGCGACTAGCGGGAGGAACAATGAGCAGTTCTTC	CASSLNSATSGRNNEQFF
TRBV6-4	TRBD2	many	TRBJ2-7	TGTGCCAGCAGTGCCCCTCAGCGGGAGAGATACGAGCAGTACTTC	CASSAPQRERYEQYF